The clone carrying this TCR beta chain was picked up one time. Its antigen is still unknown. Profiling relied on immunoSEQ multiplex PCR, and the TCRdb table lists in-frame clones only, not all of them. The sample has 80,000 to 100,000 clones, approximately 91% seen once. This record comes from a study of cytomegalovirus exposure and HLA in healthy donors. The study's findings and limits: As confirmed in vitro, three CMV-associated chains were specific for CMV antigens. Most TCR sequences were rare, but some public TCRs occurred in many donors. First-cohort TCR clusters tended to co-occur in the 90 to 150 validation repertoires, a later analysis found.

The V end lost 4 bases, the J end lost 2 bases, and 12 bases lay between the germline ends. Looked up from germline, CDR1 is MDHEN and CDR2 is SYDVKM. This CDR3 comprises 15 residues. Input material: PBMCs. The source of this sequence is a man aged 25-40 years in good health and CMV-seronegative. The rearrangement uses TRBV28 and TRBJ2-1, with D unclear. CDR3 bases: TGTGCCAGCAGTTCCGTCCTGGCAGCCTACAATGAGCAGTTCTTC. It yields the protein CASSSVLAAYNEQFF.